These 5 T cell receptor beta chains were all obtained from the same sample, sequenced in a study of CD8+ T cells in alopecia areata. Sequencing used cDNA as its template, made by extracting RNA and reverse transcribing it. Sequencing used immunoSEQ multiplex PCR; TCRdb keeps in-frame clones, though not all of them. In the table there are just over 150,000 clones, 45% to 60% of which are singletons. The sequenced sample was CD8+ T cells sorted from blood, obtained at week 0. The receptors originated from a human donor with alopecia areata.

This sequence joins TRBV2 and TRBJ2-7; D not resolved. V was clipped by 7 bases and J by 0 bases, with 10 bases between them. The CDR3 consists of 13 residues. Germline values: CDR1 SNHLY, CDR2 FYNNEI. In DNA form, the CDR3 reads TGTGCCAGCACTGATCCGAGCTCCTACGAGCAGTACTTC. Protein sequence: CASTDPSSYEQYF.

CDR3 protein: CASSVRGDSYNEQFF. The CDR3 coding sequence is TGTGCCAGCAGTGTGCGGGGGGACTCCTACAATGAGCAGTTCTTC. The chain links TRBV2 to TRBJ2-1; 8 nucleotides align to TRBD2. Losses at the gene ends were 4 bases for V and 0 bases for J; bases not matched to a gene: 2. CDR1 and CDR2 (germline): SNHLY, FYNNEI. The CDR3 sequence is 15 residues long.

This clone was observed a few times. The chain employs TRBV29-1 and TRBJ2-3; possible D gene TRBD1, 5 bases. The CDR3 has 13 residues. CDR1 and CDR2 from the germline V gene are SQVTM and ANQGSEA. Between the trimmed V and J ends, which lost 3 bases and 4 bases, there was a span of 11 bases. CDR3 sequence: CSVEVTGPDTQYF. The CDR3 DNA sequence: TGCAGCGTTGAGGTCACAGGTCCAGATACGCAGTATTTT.

V is TRBV29-1 and J is TRBJ2-1; 7 positions agree with TRBD1. This CDR3 region has 13 residues. Germline V gene data show CDR1 as SQVTM and CDR2 as ANQGSEA. V trimming: 6 bases; J trimming: 3 bases; junction bases outside the gene matches: 5. The CDR3 nucleotides read TGCAGCGTAACGGGACAGAACTACAATGAGCAGTTCTTC. Translation: CSVTGQNYNEQFF.

The rearrangement links TRBV29-1 to TRBJ2-5, with 7 bases lining up with TRBD2. The CDR3 totals 12 residues. V shed 7 bases, J shed 7 bases, and the junction held 9 bases outside the gene matches. CDR1 and CDR2 from the germline V gene are SQVTM and ANQGSEA. The CDR3 loop is CSADVGEGTQYF. CDR3 nucleotides: TGCAGCGCCGACGTTGGGGAGGGGACCCAGTACTTC.